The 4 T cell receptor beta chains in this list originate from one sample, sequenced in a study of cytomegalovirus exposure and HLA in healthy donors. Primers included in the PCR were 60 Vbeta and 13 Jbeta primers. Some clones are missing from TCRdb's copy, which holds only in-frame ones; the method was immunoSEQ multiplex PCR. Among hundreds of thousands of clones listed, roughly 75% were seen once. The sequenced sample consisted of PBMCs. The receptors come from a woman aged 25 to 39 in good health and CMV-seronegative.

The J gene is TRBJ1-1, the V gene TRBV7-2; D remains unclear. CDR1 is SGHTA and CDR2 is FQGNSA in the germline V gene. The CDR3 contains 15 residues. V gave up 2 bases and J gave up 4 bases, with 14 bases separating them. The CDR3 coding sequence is TGTGCCAGCAGCTTAAGGTGGGCGATCCCCACTGAAGCTTTCTTT. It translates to CASSLRWAIPTEAFF. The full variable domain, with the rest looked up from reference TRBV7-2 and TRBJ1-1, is GAGVSQSPSNKVTEKGKDVELRCDPISGHTALYWYRQSLGQGLEFLIYFQGNSAPDKSGLPSDRFSAERTGGSVSTLTIQRTQQEDSAVYLCASSLRWAIPTEAFFGQGTRLTVV.

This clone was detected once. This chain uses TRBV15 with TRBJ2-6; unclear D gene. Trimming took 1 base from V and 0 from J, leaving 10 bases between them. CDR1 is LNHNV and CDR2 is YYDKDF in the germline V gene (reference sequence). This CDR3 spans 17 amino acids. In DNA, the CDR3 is TGTGCCACCAGCAGAGGTGACTCGTTCTCTGGGGCCAACGTCCTGACTTTC. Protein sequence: CATSRGDSFSGANVLTF.

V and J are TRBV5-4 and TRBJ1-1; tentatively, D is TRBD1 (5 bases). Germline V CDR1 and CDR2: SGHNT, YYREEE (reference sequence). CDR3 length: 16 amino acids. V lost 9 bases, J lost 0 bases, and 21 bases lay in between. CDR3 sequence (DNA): TGTGCCACCACGAGGCCGGGGGAGGGCCTGAACACTGAAGCTTTCTTT. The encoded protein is CATTRPGEGLNTEAFF.

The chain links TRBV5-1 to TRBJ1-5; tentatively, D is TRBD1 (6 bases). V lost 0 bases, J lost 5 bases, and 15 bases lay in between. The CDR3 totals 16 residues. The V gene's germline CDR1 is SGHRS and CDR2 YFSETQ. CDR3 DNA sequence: TGCGCCAGCAGCTTGGAAGGGGGGGTGACGGATCAGCCCCAGCATTTT. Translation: CASSLEGGVTDQPQHF. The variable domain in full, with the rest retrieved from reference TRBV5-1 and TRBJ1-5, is KAGVTQTPRYLIKTRGQQVTLSCSPISGHRSVSWYQQTPGQGLQFLFEYFSETQRNKGNFPGRFSGRQFSNSRSEMNVSTLELGDSALYLCASSLEGGVTDQPQHFGDGTRLSIL.